This entry describes one T cell receptor beta chain. Its antigen is not identified. Germline V lookup: CDR1 SGHTS, CDR2 YDEGEE. The germline V and J ends were trimmed by 0 bases and 6 bases, with 8 bases remaining between them. The CDR3 spans 13 residues. Profiled with immunoSEQ multiplex PCR; TCRdb holds only in-frame clones, not every one. The sample lists roughly 300,000 clones, 86% occurring once. This specimen belongs to a study of cytomegalovirus exposure and HLA in healthy donors. Study results and limitations: Per published reports, the classifier diagnosed cytomegalovirus status with high specificity and sensitivity. First-cohort TCR clusters tended to co-occur in the roughly 120 validation repertoires, a later analysis found. The authors listed 150 to 200 TCR beta chains as cytomegalovirus-associated.

These donors were members of the roughly 110-subject validation cohort, a group separate from the approximately 680-subject first cohort. The rearrangement uses TRBV5-8 and TRBJ2-3, with D perhaps TRBD2 (5 bases). The specimen was PBMCs. The receptor was derived from a woman younger than 30 in good health and CMV-seronegative. The CDR3 sequence: CASSLAGSDTQYF. CDR3 DNA: TGTGCCAGCAGCTTGGCGGGATCTGATACGCAGTATTTT.